This T cell receptor (beta chain) is from a study of cytotoxic CD8 clonotypes in ibrutinib-treated CLL. Cryopreserved PBMCs provided around 2 micrograms of genomic DNA for the TCR beta libraries. Details on this clone: What it recognizes is unknown.

Study findings and constraints: At the start, clonality exceeded age-matched healthy donors and followed circulating CD8+ T-cell counts. Stable or contracted on treatment, public clonotypes were also uncommon.

The germline V gene encodes CDR1 SGHRS and CDR2 YFSETQ. Trimming took 0 bases from V and 3 from J; bases not matched to a gene: 7. The CDR3 length is 18 residues. Sequencing used immunoSEQ multiplex PCR; TCRdb keeps in-frame clones, though not all of them. The table has 150,000 or so clones, 60% to 85% seen once. The chain couples TRBV5-1 to TRBJ1-6; the match to TRBD1 covers 9 bases. The specimen was PBMCs, collected after 12 months of ibrutinib treatment. The sequence derives from a human donor with chronic lymphocytic leukemia. CDR3 sequence reads: CASSLGRQGEFYNSPLHF. The CDR3 DNA reads TGCGCCAGCAGCTTGGGTCGACAGGGGGAATTCTATAATTCACCCCTCCACTTT.